Only a few counts were recorded for the clone carrying this TCR beta chain. TCRdb reprocessed the RACE reads via MiXCR and lists one record per CDR3 protein. The sample lists hundreds of thousands of distinct CDR3 sequences; about 6.9% were seen once. Indicated time point: patch test 2, 6 weeks after DPC sensitization. Treatment given: therapeutic diphenylcyclopropenone sensitization with weekly scalp DPC. Trimming pared 5 bases from V and 5 bases from J, leaving 20 bases between. This CDR3 contains 16 residues. CDR1 SGHAT and CDR2 FQNNGV come from the germline V gene. The data are from a study of human T cells and chemical hapten exposure.

This chain joins TRBV11-2 and TRBJ2-3; tentatively, D is TRBD2 (6 bases). The receptor was isolated from a woman between 18 and 29 years old with alopecia areata. Some clones in this sample may be carry-over from other donors' samples. The source material was whole blood, sampled in connection with sensitization to the hapten diphenylcyclopropenone (DPC). The CDR3 nucleotides read TGTGCCAGCAGCCCCGGAGGGTCCAGGGTGGGAGATACGCAGTATTTT. This encodes CASSPGGSRVGDTQYF.